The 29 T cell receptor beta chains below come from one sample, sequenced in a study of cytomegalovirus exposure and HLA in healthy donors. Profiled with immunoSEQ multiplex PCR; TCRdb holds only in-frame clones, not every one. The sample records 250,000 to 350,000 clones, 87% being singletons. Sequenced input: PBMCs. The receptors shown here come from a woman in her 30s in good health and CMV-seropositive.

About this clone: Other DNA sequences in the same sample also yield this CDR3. The chain's CDR3 is CASSPDNYEQYF. The CDR3 nucleotides are TGTGCCAGCAGCCCAGACAACTACGAGCAGTACTTC. The J gene is TRBJ2-7, the V gene TRBV28; D is unresolved. V was shortened by 6 bases and J by 3 bases, with 9 bases between the two germline ends. CDR1 is MDHEN and CDR2 is SYDVKM in the germline V gene. The CDR3 has 12 residues. Full variable domain (missing parts from reference TRBV28 and TRBJ2-7): DVKVTQSSRYLVKRTGEKVFLECVQDMDHENMFWYRQDPGLGLRLIYFSYDVKMKEKGDIPEGYSVSREKKERFSLILESASTNQTSMYLCASSPDNYEQYFGPGTRLTVT.

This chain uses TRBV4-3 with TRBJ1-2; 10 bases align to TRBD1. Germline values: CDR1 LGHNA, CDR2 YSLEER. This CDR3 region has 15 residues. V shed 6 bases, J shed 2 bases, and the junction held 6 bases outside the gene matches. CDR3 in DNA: TGCGCCAGCAGGGTGACAGGGGGCCCGAACTATGGCTACACCTTC. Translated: CASRVTGGPNYGYTF.

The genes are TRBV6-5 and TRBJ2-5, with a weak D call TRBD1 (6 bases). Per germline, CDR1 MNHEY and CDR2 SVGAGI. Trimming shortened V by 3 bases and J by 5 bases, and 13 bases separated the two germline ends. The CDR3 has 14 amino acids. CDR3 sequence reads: CASSYWAGAETQYF. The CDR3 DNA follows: TGTGCCAGCAGTTATTGGGCAGGGGCTGAGACCCAGTACTTC.

The CDR3, as DNA: TGTGCCAGCAGTTTGGGCGGGACCACGAACACTGAAGCTTTCTTT. Its translation is CASSLGGTTNTEAFF. The rearrangement uses TRBV28 and TRBJ1-1; D may be TRBD1 (5 bases). The ends were cut back, 3 bases at V and 1 base at J, with 12 bases in the middle. Germline V lookup: CDR1 MDHEN, CDR2 SYDVKM. The CDR3 has 15 residues.

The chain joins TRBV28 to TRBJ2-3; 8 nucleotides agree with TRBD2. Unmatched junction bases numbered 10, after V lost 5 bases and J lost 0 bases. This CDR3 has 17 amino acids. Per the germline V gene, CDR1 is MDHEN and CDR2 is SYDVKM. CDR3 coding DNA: TGTGCCAGCAGTCTCCCCGGCCTAGCGGGCAGCACAGATACGCAGTATTTT. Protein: CASSLPGLAGSTDTQYF.

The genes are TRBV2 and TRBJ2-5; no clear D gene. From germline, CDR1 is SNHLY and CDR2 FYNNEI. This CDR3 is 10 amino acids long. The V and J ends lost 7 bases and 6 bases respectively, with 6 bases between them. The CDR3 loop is CASIFQTQYF. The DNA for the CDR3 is TGTGCCAGCATATTCCAGACCCAGTACTTC.

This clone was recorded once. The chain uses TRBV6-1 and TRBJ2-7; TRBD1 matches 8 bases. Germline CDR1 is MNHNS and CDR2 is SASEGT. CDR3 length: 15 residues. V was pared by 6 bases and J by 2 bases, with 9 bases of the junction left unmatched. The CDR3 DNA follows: TGTGCCAGCAGGGATAGACAGGGGCTAACCTACGAGCAGTACTTC. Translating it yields CASRDRQGLTYEQYF.

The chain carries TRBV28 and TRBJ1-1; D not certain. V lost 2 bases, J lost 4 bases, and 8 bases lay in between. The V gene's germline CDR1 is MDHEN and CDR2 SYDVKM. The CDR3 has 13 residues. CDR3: CASSLIHGTEAFF. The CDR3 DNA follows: TGTGCCAGCAGTTTAATACATGGCACTGAAGCTTTCTTT.

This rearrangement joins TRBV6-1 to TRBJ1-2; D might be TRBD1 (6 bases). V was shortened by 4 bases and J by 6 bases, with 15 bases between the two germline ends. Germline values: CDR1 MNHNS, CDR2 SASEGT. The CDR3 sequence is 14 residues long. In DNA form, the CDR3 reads TGTGCCAGCAGTGGGGGGTACAGGGTGGATGGCTACACCTTC. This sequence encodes CASSGGYRVDGYTF.

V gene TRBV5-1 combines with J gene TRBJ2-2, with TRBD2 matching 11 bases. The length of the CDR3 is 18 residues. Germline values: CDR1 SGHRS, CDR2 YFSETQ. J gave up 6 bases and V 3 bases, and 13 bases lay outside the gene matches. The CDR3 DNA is TGCGCCAGCAGCTCAAACTTTCTACTAGCGGGAGTCGCCGGGGAGCTGTTTTTT. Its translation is CASSSNFLLAGVAGELFF.

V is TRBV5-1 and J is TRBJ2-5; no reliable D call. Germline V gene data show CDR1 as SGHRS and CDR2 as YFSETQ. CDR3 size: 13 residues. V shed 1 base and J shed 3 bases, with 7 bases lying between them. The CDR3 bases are TGCGCCAGCAGCTTGTTAGGGAAAGAGACCCAGTACTTC. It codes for CASSLLGKETQYF.

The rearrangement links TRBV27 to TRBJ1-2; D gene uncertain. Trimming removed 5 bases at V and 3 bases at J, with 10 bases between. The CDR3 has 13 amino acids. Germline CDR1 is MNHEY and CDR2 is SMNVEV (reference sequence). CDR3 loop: CASSLNSYYGYTF. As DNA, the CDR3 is TGTGCCAGCAGTCTAAACAGCTACTATGGCTACACCTTC.

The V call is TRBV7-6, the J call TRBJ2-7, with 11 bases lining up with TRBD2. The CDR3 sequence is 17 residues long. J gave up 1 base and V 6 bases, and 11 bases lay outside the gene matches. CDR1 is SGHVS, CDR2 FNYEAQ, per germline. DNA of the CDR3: TGTGCCAGCAGTCAATTCCGCGGGACTAGCGGATCCTACGAGCAGTACTTC. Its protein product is CASSQFRGTSGSYEQYF.

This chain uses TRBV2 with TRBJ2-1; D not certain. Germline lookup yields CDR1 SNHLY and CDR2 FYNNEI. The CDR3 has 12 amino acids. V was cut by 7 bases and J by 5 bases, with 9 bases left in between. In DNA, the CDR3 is TGTGCCAGCATAACCAGACACAATGAGCAGTTCTTC. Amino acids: CASITRHNEQFF. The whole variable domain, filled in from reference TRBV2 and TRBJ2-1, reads EPEVTQTPSHQVTQMGQEVILRCVPISNHLYFYWYRQILGQKVEFLVSFYNNEISEKSEIFDDQFSVERPDGSNFTLKIRSTKLEDSAMYFCASITRHNEQFFGPGTRLTVL.

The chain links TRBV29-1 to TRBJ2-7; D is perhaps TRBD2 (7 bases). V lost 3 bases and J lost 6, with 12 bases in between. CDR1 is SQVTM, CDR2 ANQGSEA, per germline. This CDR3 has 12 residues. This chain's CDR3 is CSVDSGGREQYF. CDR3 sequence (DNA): TGCAGCGTTGACTCCGGGGGGCGCGAGCAGTACTTC.

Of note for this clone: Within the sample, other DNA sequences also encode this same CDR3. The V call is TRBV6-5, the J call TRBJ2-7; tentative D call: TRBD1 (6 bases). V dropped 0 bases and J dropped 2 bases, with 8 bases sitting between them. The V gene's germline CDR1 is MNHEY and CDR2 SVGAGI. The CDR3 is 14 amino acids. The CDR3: CASSYSTGTYEQYF. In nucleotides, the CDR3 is TGTGCCAGCAGTTACTCTACAGGGACCTACGAGCAGTACTTC.

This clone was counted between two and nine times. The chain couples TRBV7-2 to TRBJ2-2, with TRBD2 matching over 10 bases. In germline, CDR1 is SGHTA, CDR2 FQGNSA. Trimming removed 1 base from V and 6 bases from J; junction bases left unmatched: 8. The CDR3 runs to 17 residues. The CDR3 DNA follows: TGTGCCAGCAGCTTAGTCCCGCTAGCGGGAGAGGCCGGGGAGCTGTTTTTT. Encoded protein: CASSLVPLAGEAGELFF.

For the CDR3, the DNA is TGTGCCAGCAGTTTAAGGGGGGACCCCTACGAGCAGTACTTC. Amino acid sequence: CASSLRGDPYEQYF. V gene TRBV6-5 combines with J gene TRBJ2-7; D possibly matches TRBD1 or TRBD2 (6 bases each). Germline values: CDR1 MNHEY, CDR2 SVGAGI. V was clipped by 4 bases and J by 2 bases, with 12 bases between them. This CDR3 has 14 amino acids.

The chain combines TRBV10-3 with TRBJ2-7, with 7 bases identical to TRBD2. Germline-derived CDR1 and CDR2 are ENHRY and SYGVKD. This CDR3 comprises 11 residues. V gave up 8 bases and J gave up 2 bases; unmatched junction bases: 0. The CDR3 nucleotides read TGTGCCATCGGGGGGGCCTACGAGCAGTACTTC. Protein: CAIGGAYEQYF.

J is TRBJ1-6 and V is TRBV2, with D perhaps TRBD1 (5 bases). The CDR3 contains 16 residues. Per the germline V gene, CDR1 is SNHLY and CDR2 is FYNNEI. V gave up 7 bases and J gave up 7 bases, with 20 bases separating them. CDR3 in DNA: TGTGCCAGCACGGGGGACCGGTTTTATATAAATTCACCCCTCCACTTT. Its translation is CASTGDRFYINSPLHF. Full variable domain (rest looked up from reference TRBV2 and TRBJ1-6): EPEVTQTPSHQVTQMGQEVILRCVPISNHLYFYWYRQILGQKVEFLVSFYNNEISEKSEIFDDQFSVERPDGSNFTLKIRSTKLEDSAMYFCASTGDRFYINSPLHFGNGTRLTVT.

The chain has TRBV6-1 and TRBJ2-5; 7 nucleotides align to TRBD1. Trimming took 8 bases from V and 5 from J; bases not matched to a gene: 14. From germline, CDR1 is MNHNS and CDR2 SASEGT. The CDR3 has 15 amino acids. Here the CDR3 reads CASSSQQGFGETQYF. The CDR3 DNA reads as TGTGCCAGCTCTTCTCAACAGGGGTTCGGGGAGACCCAGTACTTC.

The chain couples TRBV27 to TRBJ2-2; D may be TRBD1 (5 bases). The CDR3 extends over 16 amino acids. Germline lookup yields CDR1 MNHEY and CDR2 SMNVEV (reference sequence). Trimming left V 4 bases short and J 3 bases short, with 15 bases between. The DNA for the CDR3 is TGTGCCAGCAGTTCCCCGGGTGGCAGGGACACCGGGGAGCTGTTTTTT. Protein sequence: CASSSPGGRDTGELFF.

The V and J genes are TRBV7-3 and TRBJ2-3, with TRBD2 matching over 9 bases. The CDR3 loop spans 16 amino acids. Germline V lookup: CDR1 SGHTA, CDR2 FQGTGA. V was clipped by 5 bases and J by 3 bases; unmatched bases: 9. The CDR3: CASSRTRGGGTDTQYF. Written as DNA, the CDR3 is TGTGCCAGCAGCCGGACGCGGGGGGGAGGAACAGATACGCAGTATTTT.

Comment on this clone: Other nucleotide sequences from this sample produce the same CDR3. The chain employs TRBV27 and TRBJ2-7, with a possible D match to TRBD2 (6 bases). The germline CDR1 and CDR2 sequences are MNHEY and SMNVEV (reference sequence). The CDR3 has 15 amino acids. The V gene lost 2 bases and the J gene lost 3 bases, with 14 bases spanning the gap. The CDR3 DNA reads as TGTGCCAGCAGTTTAGGGACTGGACCTTACTACGAGCAGTACTTC. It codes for CASSLGTGPYYEQYF.

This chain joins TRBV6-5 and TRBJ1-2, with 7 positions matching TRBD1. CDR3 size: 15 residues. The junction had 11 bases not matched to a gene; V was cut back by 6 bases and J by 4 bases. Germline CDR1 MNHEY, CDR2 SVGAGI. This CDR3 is CASRGGYRGLYGYTF. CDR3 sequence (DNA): TGTGCCAGCAGGGGCGGTTACAGGGGACTCTATGGCTACACCTTC.

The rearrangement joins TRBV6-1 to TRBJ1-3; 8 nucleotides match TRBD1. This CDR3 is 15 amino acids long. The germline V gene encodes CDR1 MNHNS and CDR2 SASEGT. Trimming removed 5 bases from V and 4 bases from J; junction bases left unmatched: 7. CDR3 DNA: TGTGCCAGCAGTCGGCCAGGGGGCTCCGGAAACACCATATATTTT. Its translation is CASSRPGGSGNTIYF.

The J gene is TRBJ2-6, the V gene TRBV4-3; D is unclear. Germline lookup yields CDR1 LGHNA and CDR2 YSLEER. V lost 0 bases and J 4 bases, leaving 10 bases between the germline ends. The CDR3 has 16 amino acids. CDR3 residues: CASSQEGAGGANVLTF. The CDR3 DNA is TGCGCCAGCAGCCAAGAAGGTGCCGGGGGGGCCAACGTCCTGACTTTC.

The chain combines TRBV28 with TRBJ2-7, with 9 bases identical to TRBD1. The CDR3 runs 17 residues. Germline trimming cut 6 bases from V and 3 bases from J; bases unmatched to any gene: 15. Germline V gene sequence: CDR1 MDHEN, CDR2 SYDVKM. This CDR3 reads CASSHSGQGTSFYEQYF. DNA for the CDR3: TGTGCCAGCAGCCACTCCGGACAGGGGACCTCTTTCTACGAGCAGTACTTC. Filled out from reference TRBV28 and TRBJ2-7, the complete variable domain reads DVKVTQSSRYLVKRTGEKVFLECVQDMDHENMFWYRQDPGLGLRLIYFSYDVKMKEKGDIPEGYSVSREKKERFSLILESASTNQTSMYLCASSHSGQGTSFYEQYFGPGTRLTVT.

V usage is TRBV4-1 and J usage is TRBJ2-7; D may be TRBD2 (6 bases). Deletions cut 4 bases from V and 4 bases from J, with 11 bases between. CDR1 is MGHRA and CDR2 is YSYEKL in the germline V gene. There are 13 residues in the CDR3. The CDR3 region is CASSPFGRYEQYF. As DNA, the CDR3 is TGCGCCAGCAGCCCCTTCGGGAGATACGAGCAGTACTTC.